This T cell receptor (beta chain) was captured by sequencing in a study of blood T cell repertoires in COVID-19. Study members were between roughly 18 and 89 years old and lived in 20 to 30 US regions. How the authors handled the data: Estimation of nucleated cell counts was performed using reference gene primer amplification. Sequencing was performed with immunoSEQ multiplex PCR; in TCRdb, only in-frame clones are kept and a portion is missing. V and J calls and clone size are those listed in that table; D and trimming were worked out from the DNA. The repertoire holds some 490,000 clones, about 88% seen once, with 6.5% to 9.5% in the top ten. The sequence was obtained from a woman in her fifties or sixties who had recovered from COVID-19. The specimen sequenced was PBMCs or T cells enriched from blood (not recorded which).

CDR3: CASRGDRGETQYF. Written as DNA, the CDR3 is TGTGCCAGCAGGGGGGACAGGGGAGAGACCCAGTACTTC. The gene calls are TRBV2 and TRBJ2-5; TRBD1 matches 10 bases. The J segment lost 4 bases and the V segment lost 6 bases, leaving 2 bases of the junction unmatched. The germline V gene has CDR1 SNHLY and CDR2 FYNNEI. The CDR3 length is 13 residues. The full variable domain, in which reference TRBV2 and TRBJ2-5 provide the parts outside the CDR3, is EPEVTQTPSHQVTQMGQEVILRCVPISNHLYFYWYRQILGQKVEFLVSFYNNEISEKSEIFDDQFSVERPDGSNFTLKIRSTKLEDSAMYFCASRGDRGETQYFGPGTRLLVL.